These 30 T cell receptor beta chains were sequenced from one sample in a study of T cell changes during pregnancy in multiple sclerosis. Data came from immunoSEQ multiplex PCR; TCRdb stores just in-frame clones and leaves some out. Among 20,000 or so clones listed, 85% to 90% were seen once. Sequencing was performed on CD8+ T cells from peripheral blood mononuclear cells, taken in the third trimester of pregnancy. All receptors derive from a female donor in good health, enrolled as a control in a pregnancy study.

The chain joins TRBV7-6 to TRBJ2-7; D is perhaps TRBD1 (5 bases). V was clipped by 1 base and J by 0 bases, with 7 bases between them. Looked up from germline, CDR1 is SGHVS and CDR2 is FNYEAQ. The CDR3 is 14 amino acids. CDR3 DNA sequence: TGTGCCAGCAGCTTAGGACAGAACTCCTACGAGCAGTACTTC. Translating gives CASSLGQNSYEQYF.

V gene TRBV7-9 combines with J gene TRBJ1-1, with a possible D match to TRBD1 (5 bases). CDR1 and CDR2 from the germline V gene are SEHNR and FQNEAQ (reference sequence). This CDR3 has 13 residues. V lost 0 bases and J 8 bases, leaving 10 bases between the germline ends. The CDR3 region is CASSLAGAGEAFF. The CDR3, as DNA: TGTGCCAGCAGCTTAGCAGGGGCAGGAGAAGCTTTCTTT. The complete variable domain, with remaining parts taken from reference TRBV7-9 and TRBJ1-1, reads DTGVSQNPRHKITKRGQNVTFRCDPISEHNRLYWYRQTLGQGPEFLTYFQNEAQLEKSRLLSDRFSAERPKGSFSTLEIQRTEQGDSAMYLCASSLAGAGEAFFGQGTRLTVV.

The gene calls are TRBV6-4 and TRBJ2-1, with TRBD2 matching over 13 bases. The CDR3 consists of 14 residues. V trimming: 4 bases; J trimming: 7 bases; junction bases outside the gene matches: 1. Germline CDR1 reads MRHNA; CDR2 reads SNTAGT. CDR3 amino acids: CASSGLAGGNEQFF. In nucleotides, the CDR3 is TGTGCCAGCAGTGGACTAGCGGGAGGTAATGAGCAGTTCTTC.

The gene calls are TRBV2 and TRBJ2-7; D uncertain. Germline CDR1 and CDR2: SNHLY and FYNNEI. Trimming pared 4 bases from V and 0 bases from J, leaving 7 bases between. The CDR3 extends over 13 amino acids. CDR3 protein: CASSGGDSYEQYF. The CDR3 coding sequence is TGTGCCAGCAGTGGTGGAGACTCCTACGAGCAGTACTTC. Supplemented by reference TRBV2 and TRBJ2-7, the full variable domain reads EPEVTQTPSHQVTQMGQEVILRCVPISNHLYFYWYRQILGQKVEFLVSFYNNEISEKSEIFDDQFSVERPDGSNFTLKIRSTKLEDSAMYFCASSGGDSYEQYFGPGTRLTVT.

The chain couples TRBV25-1 to TRBJ2-1, with TRBD2 as a possible D gene (6 bases). From germline, CDR1 is MGHDK and CDR2 SYGVNS. V was trimmed by 3 bases and J by 8 bases, leaving 17 bases between them. This CDR3 spans 15 amino acids. Here the CDR3 reads CASSDRAGMGYEQFF. In DNA form, the CDR3 reads TGTGCCAGCAGTGATCGCGCGGGGATGGGATATGAGCAGTTCTTC. Looking up the rest from reference TRBV25-1 and TRBJ2-1 gives the full variable domain: EADIYQTPRYLVIGTGKKITLECSQTMGHDKMYWYQQDPGMELHLIHYSYGVNSTEKGDLSSESTVSRIRTEHFPLTLESARPSHTSQYLCASSDRAGMGYEQFFGPGTRLTVL.

The rearrangement links TRBV2 to TRBJ2-6; a weak D match, TRBD1 (6 bases). Trimming took 4 bases from V and 1 from J, leaving 14 bases between them. The CDR3 loop spans 17 amino acids. Germline CDR1 SNHLY, CDR2 FYNNEI. CDR3 coding DNA: TGTGCCAGCAGTGGTTTGGGACAACAATCTGGGGCCAACGTCCTGACTTTC. Encoded protein: CASSGLGQQSGANVLTF.

V is TRBV19 and J is TRBJ2-1; D call uncertain. Per germline, CDR1 LNHDA and CDR2 SQIVND (reference sequence). CDR3 size: 13 residues. The V gene lost 7 bases and the J gene lost 3 bases, with 10 bases spanning the gap. The CDR3, as DNA: TGTGCCAGTAAAGATAGGAGCTACAATGAGCAGTTCTTC. This codes for CASKDRSYNEQFF.

The chain uses TRBV19 and TRBJ1-5; tentatively, D is TRBD1 (6 bases). The CDR3 covers 16 residues. V was pared by 3 bases and J by 2 bases, with 14 bases between. The germline V gene encodes CDR1 LNHDA and CDR2 SQIVND (reference sequence). This chain's CDR3 is CASSITGYSGNQPQHF. The CDR3 bases are TGTGCCAGTAGTATTACAGGGTATTCGGGCAATCAGCCCCAGCATTTT.

This clone came up a few times. This sequence joins TRBV6-4 and TRBJ1-1; D gene uncertain. V gave up 0 bases and J gave up 1 base, with 3 bases separating them. There are 13 residues in the CDR3. Germline V gene data show CDR1 as MRHNA and CDR2 as SNTAGT. This CDR3 reads CASSDSRNTEAFF. The CDR3 coding sequence is TGTGCCAGCAGTGACTCCCGGAACACTGAAGCTTTCTTT.

This clone was seen once. The chain's CDR3 is CASSLAPPYRQGLYNEQFF. DNA for the CDR3: TGTGCCAGCAGCTTAGCGCCACCCTACCGACAGGGGCTTTACAATGAGCAGTTCTTC. The chain combines TRBV7-2 with TRBJ2-1, with TRBD1 identical over 8 bases. Germline V gene sequence: CDR1 SGHTA, CDR2 FQGNSA. The CDR3 has 19 amino acids. Unmatched junction bases numbered 14, after V lost 0 bases and J lost 4 bases.

This chain uses TRBV28 with TRBJ2-7, with a tentative D call TRBD1 (7 bases). This CDR3 is 15 amino acids long. The V end was cut by 0 bases, the J end by 4 bases, with 13 bases between. CDR1 MDHEN and CDR2 SYDVKM come from the germline V gene. Here the CDR3 reads CASSLWDRRVYEQYF. Written as DNA, the CDR3 is TGTGCCAGCAGTTTATGGGACAGGAGGGTGTACGAGCAGTACTTC.

This rearrangement joins TRBV27 to TRBJ2-7; TRBD2 matches at 11 bases. Per the germline V gene, CDR1 is MNHEY and CDR2 is SMNVEV (reference sequence). This CDR3 region has 15 residues. The V and J ends lost 6 bases and 7 bases, in that order; junction bases with no gene match: 11. CDR3 DNA: TGTGCCAGCAGGCCTGGGACTAGCGGTTCCTTTGAGCAGTACTTC. It is translated as CASRPGTSGSFEQYF.

V and J are TRBV5-6 and TRBJ2-1, with TRBD2 identical over 10 bases. The germline CDR1 and CDR2 sequences are SGHDT and YYEEEE. V lost 6 bases to trimming and J lost 6 bases; unmatched junction nucleotides: 12. The CDR3 sequence is 16 residues long. CDR3 sequence reads: CASTASALAGVNEQFF. DNA of the CDR3: TGTGCCAGCACCGCTTCGGCGCTAGCGGGGGTCAATGAGCAGTTCTTC.

V gene TRBV7-8 combines with J gene TRBJ2-7; TRBD2 agrees at 10 bases. V gave up 5 bases and J gave up 2 bases; unmatched junction bases: 6. Germline lookup yields CDR1 SGHVS and CDR2 FQNEAQ. The CDR3 consists of 15 residues. The CDR3 region is CASSPAGTSAYEQYF. The CDR3 DNA sequence: TGTGCCAGCAGCCCAGCCGGGACTAGCGCCTACGAGCAGTACTTC. Filled out from reference TRBV7-8 and TRBJ2-7, the complete variable domain reads GAGVSQSPRYKVAKRGQDVALRCDPISGHVSLFWYQQALGQGPEFLTYFQNEAQLDKSGLPSDRFFAERPEGSVSTLKIQRTQQEDSAVYLCASSPAGTSAYEQYFGPGTRLTVT.

The gene calls are TRBV11-2 and TRBJ2-3; a weak D match, TRBD2 (5 bases). The CDR3 spans 13 residues. Trimming left V 5 bases short and J 5 bases short, with 11 bases between. Germline lookup yields CDR1 SGHAT and CDR2 FQNNGV. CDR3 bases: TGTGCCAGCAGCCTCGACACTAGAGATACGCAGTATTTT. Translating gives CASSLDTRDTQYF.

This chain links TRBV28 with TRBJ2-5; D possibly corresponds to TRBD1 (6 bases). With 7 bases removed from V and 5 bases from J, the gap between germline ends came to 17 bases. The CDR3 extends over 14 amino acids. In germline, CDR1 is MDHEN, CDR2 SYDVKM. CDR3 DNA: TGTGCCAGCAACCCACAGGGTTGGTTGGAGACCCAGTACTTC. Amino acids: CASNPQGWLETQYF.

The V and J genes are TRBV5-4 and TRBJ2-5; D is perhaps TRBD1 (6 bases). The J call may not be correct, given that the DNA end is closer to TRBJ2-7. Germline CDR1 is SGHNT and CDR2 is YYREEE (reference sequence). CDR3 length equals 14 residues. For the CDR3, the DNA is TGTGCCAGCAGCTTGGAGGGACATTCCTACGAGCAGTACTTC. Amino acids: CASSLEGHSYEQYF.

This clone was recorded once. CDR3 region: CASSREGAGYGYTF. The DNA of the CDR3 is TGTGCCAGCAGCCGGGAGGGGGCGGGCTATGGCTACACCTTC. J is TRBJ1-2 and V is TRBV7-9; the match to TRBD1 covers 7 bases. The CDR3 sequence is 14 residues long. Germline V CDR1 and CDR2: SEHNR, FQNEAQ (reference sequence). V shed 5 bases, J shed 4 bases, and the junction held 7 bases outside the gene matches.

V and J are TRBV10-3 and TRBJ2-4; 10 bases are shared with TRBD1. Germline V CDR1 and CDR2: ENHRY, SYGVKD. The trim removed 3 bases at V and 4 bases at J, leaving 3 bases unmatched. This CDR3 has 15 residues. DNA for the CDR3: TGTGCCATCAGTGACGGGGGACAGGGGAAAAACATTCAGTACTTC. Its protein product is CAISDGGQGKNIQYF.

The rearrangement links TRBV7-3 to TRBJ2-7; a weak D match, TRBD2 (5 bases). Deletions cut 5 bases from V and 4 bases from J, with 12 bases between. Germline-derived CDR1 and CDR2 are SGHTA and FQGTGA. The CDR3 runs 13 residues. The CDR3 DNA is TGTGCCAGCAGCCGAGGGTACGGTTACGAGCAGTACTTC. Its protein product is CASSRGYGYEQYF.

The rearrangement links TRBV7-2 to TRBJ2-5, with 10 bases fitting TRBD2. Germline V gene data show CDR1 as SGHTA and CDR2 as FQGNSA. Trimming removed 1 base from V and 10 bases from J; junction bases left unmatched: 15. The CDR3 is 17 residues long. CDR3 sequence (DNA): TGTGCCAGCAGCTTAGAGGTCGCTAGCGGGGGCCTGTGGGACCAGTACTTC. This codes for CASSLEVASGGLWDQYF.

V gene TRBV27 combines with J gene TRBJ2-3, with 9 bases lining up with TRBD2. The trim removed 5 bases at V and 7 bases at J, leaving 7 bases unmatched. This CDR3 contains 14 residues. Germline V gene lookup returns CDR1 MNHEY and CDR2 SMNVEV (reference sequence). CDR3 loop: CASSLSGSPYTQYF. The DNA of the CDR3 is TGTGCCAGCAGTCTTAGCGGGAGCCCATATACGCAGTATTTT.

The chain combines TRBV4-2 with TRBJ2-2; TRBD2 aligns across 7 bases. Trimming at V came to 4 bases and at J to 0 bases, leaving 5 bases not matched to a gene. This CDR3 comprises 16 residues. The germline CDR1 and CDR2 sequences are LGHNA and YNFKEQ. CDR3 amino acids: CASSPTGTTNTGELFF. The CDR3 region has the DNA TGTGCCAGCAGCCCAACCGGGACTACGAACACCGGGGAGCTGTTTTTT.

The chain uses TRBV5-1 and TRBJ2-7, with 7 bases lining up with TRBD1. Looked up from germline, CDR1 is SGHRS and CDR2 is YFSETQ. This CDR3 region has 15 residues. The J segment lost 0 bases and the V segment lost 0 bases, leaving 3 bases of the junction unmatched. The CDR3 bases are TGCGCCAGCAGCTTGGCACAGGGGTCCTCCTACGAGCAGTACTTC. Amino acid sequence: CASSLAQGSSYEQYF.

In its sample, this clone was seen once. This sequence joins TRBV6-4 and TRBJ2-2; 10 bases fit TRBD2. CDR1 and CDR2 from the germline V gene are MRHNA and SNTAGT. Trimming took 3 bases from V and 6 from J; bases not matched to a gene: 4. The length of the CDR3 is 15 residues. The CDR3 region has the DNA TGTGCCAGCAGTGAACAAGCGGGAGGGGCCGGGGAGCTGTTTTTT. Residues: CASSEQAGGAGELFF.

This clone was observed a single time. This chain joins TRBV6-5 and TRBJ2-7; 11 bases line up with TRBD1. CDR1 and CDR2 (germline): MNHEY, SVGAGI. The ends lost 6 bases at V and 3 bases at J; junction bases unmatched: 4. The CDR3 has 14 residues. As DNA, the CDR3 is TGTGCCAGCAGCGTGGGACAGGGGGTCTACGAGCAGTACTTC. Translation: CASSVGQGVYEQYF.

This chain connects TRBV6-5 to TRBJ2-3, with TRBD1 identical over 9 bases. Per the germline V gene, CDR1 is MNHEY and CDR2 is SVGAGI. The CDR3 is made up of 15 amino acids. With V trimmed by 6 bases and J by 2 bases, 6 bases remained unmatched. Written as DNA, the CDR3 is TGTGCCAGCAGCCCCGGGACAGGGTTCACAGATACGCAGTATTTT. This encodes CASSPGTGFTDTQYF.

V and J are TRBV30 and TRBJ2-3; 12 bases fit TRBD2. With V trimmed by 1 base and J by 2 bases, 7 bases remained unmatched. In germline, CDR1 is GTSNPN, CDR2 SVGIG (reference sequence). This CDR3 is built from 17 residues. The DNA for the CDR3 is TGTGCCTGGAGTGACGATTGGACTAGCGGGATCACAGATACGCAGTATTTT. Translation gives CAWSDDWTSGITDTQYF.

The chain is built from TRBV28 and TRBJ2-7, with TRBD1 identical over 8 bases. The V gene's germline CDR1 is MDHEN and CDR2 SYDVKM. This CDR3 is 23 amino acids long. With V trimmed by 3 bases and J by 1 base, 29 bases remained unmatched. The CDR3 here is CASSFSLVPVKVPDRGPSYEQYF. Written as DNA, the CDR3 is TGTGCCAGCAGTTTTTCATTGGTTCCGGTGAAGGTCCCAGACAGGGGACCTTCCTACGAGCAGTACTTC.

V and J are TRBV14 and TRBJ2-7; 9 positions agree with TRBD1. Trimming removed 4 bases from V and 2 bases from J; junction bases left unmatched: 3. This CDR3 comprises 14 residues. The germline CDR1 and CDR2 sequences are SGHDN and FVKESK. In DNA, the CDR3 is TGTGCCAGCAGCCCCCGGACAGGGGCCTACGAGCAGTACTTC. Protein: CASSPRTGAYEQYF.